The 30 T cell receptor beta chains given below trace back to one sample, sequenced in a study of blood T cell repertoires in COVID-19. Repertoires were generated with immunoSEQ multiplex PCR, while TCRdb's copy carries only in-frame clones and drops some. This sample yields tens of thousands of clones, of which about 89% are seen a single time; approximately 16% belongs to the top ten. Material: peripheral blood. These receptors all come from a man between 60 and 70 years old with active or convalescent COVID-19.

The chain carries TRBV19 and TRBJ1-2; D possibly corresponds to TRBD1 (5 bases). V lost 6 bases to trimming and J lost 8 bases, with 19 bases between them. Germline CDR1 and CDR2: LNHDA and SQIVND (reference sequence). The CDR3 runs 14 residues. DNA of the CDR3: TGTGCCAGTAGGAAACAGGATGTCCTGAGGGGCTACACCTTC. Its protein product is CASRKQDVLRGYTF.

The V call is TRBV10-3, the J call TRBJ1-1, with a possible D match to TRBD1 (6 bases). Trimming left V 4 bases short and J 5 bases short, with 14 bases between. CDR3 length: 14 residues. Germline lookup yields CDR1 ENHRY and CDR2 SYGVKD. Here the CDR3 DNA reads TGTGCCATCAGTGTATCAGGGGCGCGAACTGAAGCTTTCTTT. Translation: CAISVSGARTEAFF.

The V gene is TRBV4-2, the J gene TRBJ2-5; no definite D call. Trimming removed 2 bases from V and 0 bases from J, with 13 bases in between. The germline gives CDR1 LGHNA, CDR2 YNFKEQ. The CDR3 loop spans 16 amino acids. CDR3 region: CASSQITGRNQETQYF. Here the CDR3 DNA reads TGTGCCAGCAGCCAAATTACTGGGCGAAACCAAGAGACCCAGTACTTC.

V gene TRBV28 combines with J gene TRBJ1-1; no clear D. Germline V lookup: CDR1 MDHEN, CDR2 SYDVKM. Trimming took 1 base from V and 4 from J, leaving 13 bases between them. The CDR3 contains 15 residues. The CDR3 DNA follows: TGTGCCAGCAGTTTATTGCCCAGCCGCGGCACTGAAGCTTTCTTT. Its protein is CASSLLPSRGTEAFF.

J is TRBJ1-5 and V is TRBV28; 8 nucleotides agree with TRBD1. The CDR3 is 13 residues long. Germline CDR1 is MDHEN and CDR2 is SYDVKM. J lost 4 bases, V lost 6 bases, and 2 bases had no gene match. CDR3 in DNA: TGTGCCAGCAGCCGGACAGGGAATCAGCCCCAGCATTTT. It encodes CASSRTGNQPQHF.

The chain combines TRBV13 with TRBJ1-1; no reliable D call. V gave up 1 base and J gave up 6 bases, with 15 bases separating them. The CDR3 sequence is 15 residues long. From germline, CDR1 is PRHDT and CDR2 FYEKMQ (reference sequence). The CDR3: CASSLVVGWAAEAFF. In DNA, the CDR3 is TGTGCCAGCAGCTTAGTTGTTGGTTGGGCCGCTGAAGCTTTCTTT.

The CDR3 DNA sequence: TGTGCCAGCAGCTTAGATGGCCTGAACACTGAAGCTTTCTTT. This gives the protein CASSLDGLNTEAFF. The genes are TRBV7-9 and TRBJ1-1, with D hard to call. This CDR3 region has 14 residues. V was cut by 1 base and J by 0 bases, with 6 bases left in between. Germline V gives CDR1 SEHNR, CDR2 FQNEAQ (reference sequence).

V and J are TRBV27 and TRBJ2-3; TRBD2 aligns across 8 bases. The CDR3 is made up of 15 amino acids. The V gene end was trimmed by 2 bases and the J gene end by 2 bases; junction bases not matched to a gene: 3. Germline V lookup: CDR1 MNHEY, CDR2 SMNVEV (reference sequence). The CDR3 loop is CASSLAGGTTDTQYF. The CDR3 DNA reads as TGTGCCAGCAGTTTAGCGGGGGGAACCACAGATACGCAGTATTTT.

This chain joins TRBV28 and TRBJ2-7; maybe TRBD2 (5 bases). Germline V lookup: CDR1 MDHEN, CDR2 SYDVKM. V lost 3 bases, J lost 2 bases, and 5 bases lay in between. The CDR3 has 12 amino acids. The CDR3 spells CASSFGTYEQYF. CDR3 coding DNA: TGTGCCAGCAGTTTCGGGACCTACGAGCAGTACTTC.

The chain carries TRBV5-6 and TRBJ2-5; 10 nucleotides align to TRBD2. This CDR3 comprises 16 residues. Germline V gives CDR1 SGHDT, CDR2 YYEEEE. V gave up 1 base and J gave up 5 bases; unmatched junction bases: 8. CDR3 sequence: CASSLSKRGGLETQYF. The CDR3 bases are TGTGCCAGCAGCTTGTCAAAGCGGGGGGGTTTGGAGACCCAGTACTTC.

The V gene is TRBV4-1, the J gene TRBJ2-5, with D perhaps TRBD2 (6 bases). Trimming shortened V by 1 base and J by 9 bases, and 15 bases separated the two germline ends. The CDR3 runs to 14 residues. Germline CDR1 and CDR2: MGHRA and YSYEKL. The CDR3 reads CASSQVVISGAQYF. CDR3 bases: TGCGCCAGCAGCCAAGTTGTAATATCGGGGGCCCAGTACTTC.

The V and J genes are TRBV29-1 and TRBJ1-1; 9 nucleotides line up with TRBD1. With 4 bases clipped from V and 3 bases from J, the junction kept 0 bases outside the gene matches. The germline V gene encodes CDR1 SQVTM and CDR2 ANQGSEA. The CDR3 loop spans 12 amino acids. The CDR3 here is CSVGQGDTEAFF. The DNA for the CDR3 is TGCAGCGTTGGACAGGGGGACACTGAAGCTTTCTTT.

The rearrangement joins TRBV12-3 or TRBV12-4 to TRBJ2-2, with D hard to call. Trimming took off 5 bases at V and 5 bases at J, with 9 bases between the two ends. The CDR3 is 13 residues long. The CDR3 loop is CASSVGPTGELFF. DNA for the CDR3: TGTGCCAGCAGTGTCGGTCCTACCGGGGAGCTGTTTTTT.

The V call is TRBV15, the J call TRBJ1-4; D is perhaps TRBD1 (5 bases). Germline CDR1 reads LNHNV; CDR2 reads YYDKDF (reference sequence). Trimming left V 8 bases short and J 6 bases short, with 19 bases between. This CDR3 has 15 amino acids. CDR3 amino acids: CATRGGRGDYEKLFF. The CDR3 DNA reads as TGTGCCACCCGCGGGGGGAGGGGCGACTATGAAAAACTGTTTTTT.

The chain recombines TRBV30 with TRBJ2-5, with D uncertain. The V and J ends lost 0 bases and 0 bases respectively, with 5 bases between them. The CDR3 spans 13 residues. Germline V gene sequence: CDR1 GTSNPN, CDR2 SVGIG (reference sequence). CDR3 amino acids: CAWSVSHQETQYF. The CDR3 DNA reads TGTGCCTGGAGTGTAAGCCACCAAGAGACCCAGTACTTC.

The rearrangement joins TRBV5-1 to TRBJ1-1; D is ambiguous. Germline CDR1 SGHRS, CDR2 YFSETQ. V lost 0 bases and J lost 1, with 7 bases in between. CDR3 size: 14 residues. This CDR3 reads CASSLVAGNTEAFF. The DNA for the CDR3 is TGCGCCAGCAGCTTGGTGGCAGGGAACACTGAAGCTTTCTTT.

The chain has TRBV3-1 (or the pseudogene TRBV3-2) and TRBJ1-4; 8 nucleotides agree with TRBD1. The CDR3 length is 14 residues. Losses at the gene ends were 3 bases for V and 6 bases for J; bases not matched to a gene: 3. Germline V gives CDR1 LGHDT, CDR2 YNNKEL (reference sequence). The CDR3 DNA reads as TGTGCCAGCAGCCATCCGACAGGGGATGAAAAACTGTTTTTT. This encodes CASSHPTGDEKLFF.

The V call is TRBV27, the J call TRBJ1-1; D is perhaps TRBD1 (5 bases). V lost 0 bases, J lost 2 bases, and 10 bases lay in between. Germline assignment: CDR1 MNHEY and CDR2 SMNVEV (reference sequence). The CDR3 is 15 amino acids. CDR3 nucleotide sequence: TGTGCCAGCAGTTTATCGTCGACAGTCAACACTGAAGCTTTCTTT. Its protein product is CASSLSSTVNTEAFF.

The CDR3 sequence is CASSNRVNYEQYF. The DNA for the CDR3 is TGTGCCAGCAGCAACAGGGTAAACTACGAGCAGTACTTC. The gene calls are TRBV4-2 and TRBJ2-7; tentative D call: TRBD1 (6 bases). Trimming left V 5 bases short and J 3 bases short, with 11 bases between. CDR1 is LGHNA, CDR2 YNFKEQ, per germline. The length of the CDR3 is 13 residues.

The V call is TRBV6-6, the J call TRBJ2-3; no firm D call. V was cut by 0 bases and J by 4 bases, with 5 bases left in between. CDR3 length equals 13 residues. Per germline, CDR1 MNHNY and CDR2 SVGAGI (reference sequence). CDR3 sequence reads: CASSYSSADTQYF. CDR3 DNA: TGTGCCAGCAGTTACTCGTCCGCAGATACGCAGTATTTT.

The chain couples TRBV15 to TRBJ1-2; D remains ambiguous. Germline values: CDR1 LNHNV, CDR2 YYDKDF (reference sequence). The CDR3 has 12 amino acids. The V end was cut by 1 base, the J end by 8 bases, with 8 bases between. For the CDR3, the DNA is TGTGCCACCAGCAGAGCGGGAGGCGGCTACACCTTC. This codes for CATSRAGGGYTF.

V and J are TRBV5-8 and TRBJ2-5, with a possible D match to TRBD2 (5 bases). This CDR3 is 14 amino acids long. Germline V gene lookup returns CDR1 SGHTS and CDR2 YDEGEE. Trimming stripped 4 bases from V and 2 bases from J, with 12 bases between. The CDR3: CASSRGLDQETQYF. The DNA for the CDR3 is TGTGCCAGCAGCCGCGGACTGGATCAAGAGACCCAGTACTTC.

The chain carries TRBV5-6 and TRBJ1-5; no clear D. Germline CDR1 and CDR2: SGHDT and YYEEEE. The ends were cut back, 1 base at V and 4 bases at J, with 6 bases in the middle. CDR3 length: 13 amino acids. The CDR3 nucleotides are TGTGCCAGCAGCTTGCTCGAGAATCAGCCCCAGCATTTT. Amino acid sequence: CASSLLENQPQHF.

This chain joins TRBV5-1 and TRBJ1-6; D call uncertain. V was pared by 0 bases and J by 6 bases, with 10 bases between. This CDR3 is built from 15 residues. Germline CDR1 and CDR2: SGHRS and YFSETQ. CDR3 DNA sequence: TGCGCCAGCAGCTTGGGCCAGAGAGGTAATTCACCCCTCCACTTT. This codes for CASSLGQRGNSPLHF.

The V call is TRBV5-1, the J call TRBJ1-2; a possible D gene is TRBD1 (6 bases). The V gene lost 0 bases and the J gene lost 8 bases, with 17 bases spanning the gap. CDR1 and CDR2 from the germline V gene are SGHRS and YFSETQ. CDR3 length equals 15 residues. The CDR3 nucleotides are TGCGCCAGCAGCTTGGGGCGAGGGGGTCCGGACGGCTACACCTTC. It codes for CASSLGRGGPDGYTF. The variable domain in full, with the rest retrieved from reference TRBV5-1 and TRBJ1-2, is KAGVTQTPRYLIKTRGQQVTLSCSPISGHRSVSWYQQTPGQGLQFLFEYFSETQRNKGNFPGRFSGRQFSNSRSEMNVSTLELGDSALYLCASSLGRGGPDGYTFGSGTRLTVV.

This clone turned up a few times. V gene TRBV6-6 combines with J gene TRBJ1-2, with 9 bases that match TRBD1. Germline CDR1 is MNHNY and CDR2 is SVGAGI (reference sequence). This CDR3 spans 15 amino acids. Losses at the gene ends were 0 bases for V and 5 bases for J; bases not matched to a gene: 4. The DNA for the CDR3 is TGTGCCAGCAGTTACTCGACAGGGGGAGGGTATGGCTACACCTTC. It encodes CASSYSTGGGYGYTF.

The chain couples TRBV7-6 to TRBJ2-5; TRBD1 matches 7 bases. After removal of 6 bases from V and 3 bases from J, the junction contained 10 bases not matched to a gene. Looked up from germline, CDR1 is SGHVS and CDR2 is FNYEAQ. The CDR3 has 15 amino acids. For the CDR3, the DNA is TGTGCCAGCAGTCTCGGAACCGGGACAGAAGAGACCCAGTACTTC. This gives the protein CASSLGTGTEETQYF.

The CDR3 nucleotides are TGCGCCAGCAGCTTGGGGCCAGATAGCAATCAGCCCCAGCATTTT. Translating it yields CASSLGPDSNQPQHF. The chain couples TRBV5-1 to TRBJ1-5; D call uncertain. This CDR3 spans 15 amino acids. The V gene's germline CDR1 is SGHRS and CDR2 YFSETQ. Between the trimmed V and J ends, which lost 0 bases and 0 bases, there was a span of 7 bases.

CDR3 nucleotide sequence: TGTGCCAGCAGCCAAGAAAGGCCTCGAGGCGATGAAAAACTGTTTTTT. Translated, it gives CASSQERPRGDEKLFF. The J gene is TRBJ1-4, the V gene TRBV3-1 (or the pseudogene TRBV3-2); no clear D gene. Germline CDR1 LGHDT, CDR2 YNNKEL (reference sequence). Trimming pared 0 bases from V and 6 bases from J, leaving 14 bases between. CDR3 length: 16 residues.

CDR3 sequence: CASSPHATYNSPLHF. In DNA, the CDR3 is TGTGCCAGCAGCCCCCACGCGACTTATAATTCACCCCTCCACTTT. This chain links TRBV11-2 with TRBJ1-6; no reliable D call. The length of the CDR3 is 15 residues. Germline CDR1 SGHAT, CDR2 FQNNGV. V was cut by 5 bases and J by 4 bases, with 12 bases left in between.